The sequence of this T cell receptor beta chain was determined in a study of blood T cell repertoires in COVID-19. The wider study: Sites across the United States, Italy and Spain contributed samples from acute and convalescent COVID-19. PBMCs, B-cell-depleted T cells, or T cells were the source of the cDNA or gDNA that made up the material.

This clone was seen a single time. V gave up 3 bases and J gave up 4 bases; unmatched junction bases: 5. The germline CDR1 and CDR2 sequences are SGHTA and FQGTGA. The CDR3 sequence is 15 residues long. TCRdb keeps only in-frame clones here, not all; method: immunoSEQ multiplex PCR. The sample has under 300,000 clones, around 90% seen once. V gene TRBV7-3 combines with J gene TRBJ2-1; 8 nucleotides match TRBD2. The sequencing input was peripheral blood. This TCR derives from a woman between 35 and 50 years old who had recovered from COVID-19. In DNA, the CDR3 is TGTGCCAGCAGCTTGGTAGCGGGATCGTACAATGAGCAGTTCTTC. Amino acids: CASSLVAGSYNEQFF.